This T cell receptor (beta chain) derives from a study of cytomegalovirus exposure and HLA in healthy donors. Study-wide results and limits: A highly shared variant cluster was judged a likely technical artifact. Altogether, around 160 TCR beta chains were recorded as cytomegalovirus-associated. Testing in vitro showed a few CMV-associated chains specific for CMV antigens. Reportedly, TCR beta sequences accurately predicted HLA-A and HLA-B alleles in most subjects.

Amplification used 60 Vbeta primers and 13 Jbeta primers. TCRdb's copy holds only in-frame clones and misses some; the assay was immunoSEQ multiplex PCR. This repertoire shows about 140,000 clones, under 80% found once; its top ten account for about 2.8%. In this sample, this clone turned up once. Its antigen is currently unknown. CDR3 length: 14 residues. Germline assignment: CDR1 MNHEY and CDR2 SMNVEV (reference sequence). The V segment lost 6 bases and the J segment 2 bases; nucleotides outside the gene matches: 6. The chain is built from TRBV27 and TRBJ2-5; TRBD1 matches at 7 bases. Material for sequencing was PBMCs. The source is a male donor in good health and CMV-seronegative. CDR3 in amino acids: CASSLGGRQETQYF. The DNA for the CDR3 is TGTGCCAGCAGCTTAGGGGGCCGGCAAGAGACCCAGTACTTC.